This T cell receptor (beta chain) was retrieved from a study of T cell responses to AZD1222 COVID-19 vaccine. Study-wide results and limits: Spike-specific TCR breadth and depth rose after two AZD1222 doses.

Using immunoSEQ multiplex PCR, the repertoire was profiled, and TCRdb retains in-frame clones only, with some absent. The table includes around 20,000 clones, approximately 80% detected once. On this clone itself: As yet, its antigen is unknown.

The CDR3 length is 14 residues. Here the sequenced sample was peripheral blood, taken 28 days after the second AZD1222 dose. This sequence was found in an adult who received the AZD1222 COVID-19 vaccine. The V and J genes are TRBV7-5 and TRBJ2-1; no DNA check was done on the table's D call, TRBD1. TRBV7-5 is recorded as a pseudogene. The CDR3 loop is CVRSLGQGNNEQFF. The CDR3 DNA is TGTGTCAGAAGCTTAGGCCAGGGCAACAATGAGCAGTTCTTC.